This T cell receptor beta chain was obtained from a study of cytomegalovirus exposure and HLA in healthy donors. About the study: The approximately 120 validation repertoires were produced on the same platform as the 650 or so repertoires of the first cohort. This was reported in a later analysis.

As concerns this clone: What it recognizes is unknown.

The CDR3 is made up of 15 amino acids. Trimming pared 0 bases from V and 9 bases from J, leaving 13 bases between. CDR1 and CDR2 from the germline V gene are SGHNT and YYREEE (reference sequence). Findings and limits, study-wide: Published work reported that the classifier diagnosed cytomegalovirus status with high specificity and sensitivity. Some TCR beta chains (roughly 160 of them) were listed as cytomegalovirus-associated.

TCRdb's table, derived via immunoSEQ multiplex PCR, lists solely in-frame clones and lacks some. The data contain more than 95,000 clones, approximately 92% of them seen just once; the ten biggest clones take up less than 1.5%. Donors were drawn from the approximately 120-subject validation cohort, separate from the approximately 680-subject first cohort. The chain carries TRBV5-4 and TRBJ1-6; a possible D gene is TRBD1 (5 bases). Sequencing input: PBMCs. The TCR originated in a woman between 18 and 30 years old in good health and CMV-seronegative. The CDR3 bases are TGTGCCAGCAGCTTGGATCAGGGCTGGGGTTCACCCCTCCACTTT. As protein: CASSLDQGWGSPLHF.